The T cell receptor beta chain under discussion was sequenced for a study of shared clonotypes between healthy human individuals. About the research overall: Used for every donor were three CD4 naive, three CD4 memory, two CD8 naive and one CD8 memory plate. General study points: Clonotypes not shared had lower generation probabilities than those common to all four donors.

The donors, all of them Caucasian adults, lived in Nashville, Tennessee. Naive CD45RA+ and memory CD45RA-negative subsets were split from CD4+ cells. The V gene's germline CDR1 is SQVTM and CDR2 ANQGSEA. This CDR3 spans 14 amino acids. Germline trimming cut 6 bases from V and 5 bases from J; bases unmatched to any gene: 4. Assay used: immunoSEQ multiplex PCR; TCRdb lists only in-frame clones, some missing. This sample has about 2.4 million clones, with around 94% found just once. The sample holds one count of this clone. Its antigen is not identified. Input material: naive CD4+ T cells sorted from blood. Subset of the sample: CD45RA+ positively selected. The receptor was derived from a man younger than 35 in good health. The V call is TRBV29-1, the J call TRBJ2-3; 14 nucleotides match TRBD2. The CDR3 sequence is CSVRTSGGRDTQYF. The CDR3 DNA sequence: TGCAGCGTACGGACTAGCGGGGGGCGAGATACGCAGTATTTT.